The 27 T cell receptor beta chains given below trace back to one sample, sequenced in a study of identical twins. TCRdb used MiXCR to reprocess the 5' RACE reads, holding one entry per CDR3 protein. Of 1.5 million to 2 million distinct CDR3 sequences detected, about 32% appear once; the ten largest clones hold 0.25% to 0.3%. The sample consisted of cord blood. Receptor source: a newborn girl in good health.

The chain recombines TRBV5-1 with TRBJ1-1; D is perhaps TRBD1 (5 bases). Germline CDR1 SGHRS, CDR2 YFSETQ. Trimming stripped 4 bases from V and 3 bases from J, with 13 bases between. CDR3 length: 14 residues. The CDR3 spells CASSTWGADTEAFF. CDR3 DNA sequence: TGCGCCAGCAGCACATGGGGCGCGGACACTGAAGCTTTCTTT.

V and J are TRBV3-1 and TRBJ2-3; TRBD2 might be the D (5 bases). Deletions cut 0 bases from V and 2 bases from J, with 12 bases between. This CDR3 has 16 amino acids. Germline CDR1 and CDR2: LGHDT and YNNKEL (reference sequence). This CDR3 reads CASSQDQDFFTDTQYF. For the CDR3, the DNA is TGTGCCAGCAGCCAAGATCAGGACTTCTTCACAGATACGCAGTATTTT.

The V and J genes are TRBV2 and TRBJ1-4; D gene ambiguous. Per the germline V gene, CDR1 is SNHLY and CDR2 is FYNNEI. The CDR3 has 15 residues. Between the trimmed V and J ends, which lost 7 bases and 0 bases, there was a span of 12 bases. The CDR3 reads CASTGTRATNEKLFF. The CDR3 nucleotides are TGTGCCAGCACCGGAACTAGGGCAACTAATGAAAAACTGTTTTTT.

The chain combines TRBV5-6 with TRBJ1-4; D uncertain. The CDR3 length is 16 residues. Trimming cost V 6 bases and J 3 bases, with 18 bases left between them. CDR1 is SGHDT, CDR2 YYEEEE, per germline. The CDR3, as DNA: TGTGCCAGCACCACTATGCCCCTGTTGGCTAATGAAAAACTGTTTTTT. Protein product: CASTTMPLLANEKLFF.

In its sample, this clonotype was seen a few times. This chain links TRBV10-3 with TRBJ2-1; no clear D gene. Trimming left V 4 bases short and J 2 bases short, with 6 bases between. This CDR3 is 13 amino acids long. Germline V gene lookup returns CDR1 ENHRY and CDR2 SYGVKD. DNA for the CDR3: TGTGCCATCAGTGTAACGGCCTACAATGAGCAGTTCTTC. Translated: CAISVTAYNEQFF.

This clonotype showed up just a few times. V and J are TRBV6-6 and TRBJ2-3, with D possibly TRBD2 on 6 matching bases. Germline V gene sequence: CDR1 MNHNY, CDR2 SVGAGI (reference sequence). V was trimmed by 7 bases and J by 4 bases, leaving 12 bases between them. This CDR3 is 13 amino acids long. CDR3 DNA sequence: TGTGCCAGCACCCCTAGCGATGCAGATACGCAGTATTTT. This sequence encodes CASTPSDADTQYF.

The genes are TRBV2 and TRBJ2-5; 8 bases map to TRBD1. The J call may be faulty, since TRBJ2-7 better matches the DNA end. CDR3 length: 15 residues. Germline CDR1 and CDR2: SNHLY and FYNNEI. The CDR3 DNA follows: TGTGCCAGCAGCCATGACAGGGGAAATGGCGACGAGCAGTACTTC. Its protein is CASSHDRGNGDEQYF.

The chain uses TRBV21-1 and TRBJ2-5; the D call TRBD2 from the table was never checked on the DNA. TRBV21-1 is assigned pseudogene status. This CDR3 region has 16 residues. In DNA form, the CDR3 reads TGTGCCAGCAGCAAAGATACCGGGAGGGCCAATCATGAGCAGTACTTC. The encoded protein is CASSKDTGRANHEQYF.

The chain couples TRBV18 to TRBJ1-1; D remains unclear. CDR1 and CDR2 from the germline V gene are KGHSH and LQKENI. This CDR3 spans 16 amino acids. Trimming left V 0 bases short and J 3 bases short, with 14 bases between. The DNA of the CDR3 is TGTGCCAGCTCACCACCGGCCAGCCCGCACGACACTGAAGCTTTCTTT. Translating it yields CASSPPASPHDTEAFF.

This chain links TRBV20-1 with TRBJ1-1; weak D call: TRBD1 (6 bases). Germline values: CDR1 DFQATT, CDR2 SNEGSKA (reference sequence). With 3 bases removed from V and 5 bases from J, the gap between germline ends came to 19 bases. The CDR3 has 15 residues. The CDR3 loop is CSASPPGAIGTEAFF. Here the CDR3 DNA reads TGCAGTGCTAGCCCTCCAGGGGCTATAGGGACTGAAGCTTTCTTT.

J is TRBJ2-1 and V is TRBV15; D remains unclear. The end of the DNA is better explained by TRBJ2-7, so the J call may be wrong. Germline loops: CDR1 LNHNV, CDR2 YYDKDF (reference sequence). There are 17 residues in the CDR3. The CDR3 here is CATSGTHLTSSYNEQYF. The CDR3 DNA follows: TGTGCCACCAGCGGAACCCACCTGACAAGTTCCTACAATGAGCAGTACTTC.

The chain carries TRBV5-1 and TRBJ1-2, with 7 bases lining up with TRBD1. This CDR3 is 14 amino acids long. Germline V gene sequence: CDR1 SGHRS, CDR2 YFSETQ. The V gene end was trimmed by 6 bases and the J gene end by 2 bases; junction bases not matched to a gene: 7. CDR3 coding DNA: TGCGCCAGCACCGGGACAGCTACCAACTATGGCTACACCTTC. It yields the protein CASTGTATNYGYTF.

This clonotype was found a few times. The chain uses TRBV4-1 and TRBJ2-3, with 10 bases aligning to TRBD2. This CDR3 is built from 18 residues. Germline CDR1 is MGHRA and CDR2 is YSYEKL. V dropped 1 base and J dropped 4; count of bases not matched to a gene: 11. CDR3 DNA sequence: TGCGCCAGCAGCCAAGTTGGACGAGCGGGGGGGCGTGCAGATACGCAGTATTTT. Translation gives CASSQVGRAGGRADTQYF.

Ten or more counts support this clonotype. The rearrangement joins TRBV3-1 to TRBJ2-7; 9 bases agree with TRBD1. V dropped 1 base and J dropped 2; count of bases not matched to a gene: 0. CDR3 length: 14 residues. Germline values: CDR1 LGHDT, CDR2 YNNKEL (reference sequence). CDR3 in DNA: TGTGCCAGCAGCCAAGGGACAGGGGCCTACGAGCAGTACTTC. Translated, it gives CASSQGTGAYEQYF.

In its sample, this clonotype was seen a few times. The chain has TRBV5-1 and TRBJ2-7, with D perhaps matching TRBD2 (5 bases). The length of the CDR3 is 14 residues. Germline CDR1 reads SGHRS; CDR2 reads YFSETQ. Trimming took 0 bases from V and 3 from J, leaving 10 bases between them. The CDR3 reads CASSLVWESYEQYF. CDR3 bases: TGCGCCAGCAGCTTGGTGTGGGAGAGCTACGAGCAGTACTTC.

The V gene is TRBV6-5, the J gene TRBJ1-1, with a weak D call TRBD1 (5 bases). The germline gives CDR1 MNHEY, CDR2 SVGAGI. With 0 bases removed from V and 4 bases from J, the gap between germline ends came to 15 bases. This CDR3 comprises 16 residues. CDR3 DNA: TGTGCCAGCAGTTACTCAGTCGCAGGGCGCAGCACTGAAGCTTTCTTT. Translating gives CASSYSVAGRSTEAFF.

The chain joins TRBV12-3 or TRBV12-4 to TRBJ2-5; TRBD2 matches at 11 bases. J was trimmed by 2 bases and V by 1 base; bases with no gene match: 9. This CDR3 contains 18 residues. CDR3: CASSLVGWGTSGQETQYF. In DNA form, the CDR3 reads TGTGCCAGCAGTTTAGTCGGTTGGGGGACTAGCGGACAAGAGACCCAGTACTTC.

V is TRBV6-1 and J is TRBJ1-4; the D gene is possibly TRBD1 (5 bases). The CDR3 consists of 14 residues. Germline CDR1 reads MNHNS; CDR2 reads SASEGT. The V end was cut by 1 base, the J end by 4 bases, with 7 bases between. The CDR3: CASSEGGFNEKLFF. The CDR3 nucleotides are TGTGCCAGCAGTGAAGGGGGCTTTAATGAAAAACTGTTTTTT.

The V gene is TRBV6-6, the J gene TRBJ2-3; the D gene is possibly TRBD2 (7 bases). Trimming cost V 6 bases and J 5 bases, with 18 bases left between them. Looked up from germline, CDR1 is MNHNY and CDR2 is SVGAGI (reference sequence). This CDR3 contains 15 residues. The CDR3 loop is CASSPPRGGQDTQYF. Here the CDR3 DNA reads TGTGCCAGCAGCCCCCCTAGGGGGGGGCAAGATACGCAGTATTTT.

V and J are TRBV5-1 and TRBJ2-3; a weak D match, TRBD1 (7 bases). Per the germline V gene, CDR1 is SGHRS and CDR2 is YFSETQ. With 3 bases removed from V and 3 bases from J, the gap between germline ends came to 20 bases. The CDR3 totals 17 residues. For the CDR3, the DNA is TGCGCCAGCAGCTCATTACTACTACAGGGGAGGACAGATACGCAGTATTTT. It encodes CASSSLLLQGRTDTQYF.

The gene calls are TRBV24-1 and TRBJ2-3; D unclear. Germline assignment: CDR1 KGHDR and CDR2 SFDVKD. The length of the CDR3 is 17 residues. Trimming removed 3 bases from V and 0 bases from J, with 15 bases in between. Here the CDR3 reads CATSDKGRGSSTDTQYF. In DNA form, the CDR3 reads TGTGCCACCAGTGATAAAGGACGCGGATCTAGCACAGATACGCAGTATTTT.

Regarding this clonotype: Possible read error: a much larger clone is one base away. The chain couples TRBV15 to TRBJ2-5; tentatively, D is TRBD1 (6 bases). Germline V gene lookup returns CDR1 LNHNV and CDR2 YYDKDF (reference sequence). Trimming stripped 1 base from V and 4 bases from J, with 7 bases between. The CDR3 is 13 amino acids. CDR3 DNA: TGTGCCACCAGCAGAGGCAGGGGAGAGACCCAGTACTTC. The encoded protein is CATSRGRGETQYF.

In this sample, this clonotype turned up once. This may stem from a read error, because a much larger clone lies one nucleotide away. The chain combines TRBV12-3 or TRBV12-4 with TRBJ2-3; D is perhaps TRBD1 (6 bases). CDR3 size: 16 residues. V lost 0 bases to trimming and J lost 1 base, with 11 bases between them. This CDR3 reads CASSLAWGQCTDTQYF. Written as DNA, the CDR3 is TGTGCCAGCAGTTTAGCCTGGGGGCAGTGCACAGATACGCAGTATTTT.

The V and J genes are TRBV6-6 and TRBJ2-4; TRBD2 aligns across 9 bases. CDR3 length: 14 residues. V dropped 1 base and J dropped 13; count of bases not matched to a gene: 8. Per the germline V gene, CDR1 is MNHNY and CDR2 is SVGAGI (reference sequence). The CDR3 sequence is CASSYWGLANEQYF. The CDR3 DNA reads TGTGCCAGCAGTTACTGGGGACTAGCCAATGAGCAGTACTTC.

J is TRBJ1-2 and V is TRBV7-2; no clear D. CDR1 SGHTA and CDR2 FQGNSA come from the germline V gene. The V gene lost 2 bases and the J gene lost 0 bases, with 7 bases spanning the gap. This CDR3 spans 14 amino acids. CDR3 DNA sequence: TGTGCCAGCAGCTTACGAAGCCCTAACTATGGCTACACCTTC. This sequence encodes CASSLRSPNYGYTF.

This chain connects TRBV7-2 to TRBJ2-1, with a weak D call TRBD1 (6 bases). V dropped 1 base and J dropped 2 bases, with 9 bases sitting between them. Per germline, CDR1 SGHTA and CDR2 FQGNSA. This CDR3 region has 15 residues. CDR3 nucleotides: TGTGCCAGCAGCTTAGACAGGGCCCCCTACAATGAGCAGTTCTTC. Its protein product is CASSLDRAPYNEQFF.

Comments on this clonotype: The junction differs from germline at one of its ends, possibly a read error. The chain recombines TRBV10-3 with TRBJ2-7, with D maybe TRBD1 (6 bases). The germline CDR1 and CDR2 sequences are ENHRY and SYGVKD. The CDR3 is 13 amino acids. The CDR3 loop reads CAISNRDTYEQCF. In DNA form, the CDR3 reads TGTGCCATCAGTAACCGGGACACCTACGAGCAGTGCTTC.